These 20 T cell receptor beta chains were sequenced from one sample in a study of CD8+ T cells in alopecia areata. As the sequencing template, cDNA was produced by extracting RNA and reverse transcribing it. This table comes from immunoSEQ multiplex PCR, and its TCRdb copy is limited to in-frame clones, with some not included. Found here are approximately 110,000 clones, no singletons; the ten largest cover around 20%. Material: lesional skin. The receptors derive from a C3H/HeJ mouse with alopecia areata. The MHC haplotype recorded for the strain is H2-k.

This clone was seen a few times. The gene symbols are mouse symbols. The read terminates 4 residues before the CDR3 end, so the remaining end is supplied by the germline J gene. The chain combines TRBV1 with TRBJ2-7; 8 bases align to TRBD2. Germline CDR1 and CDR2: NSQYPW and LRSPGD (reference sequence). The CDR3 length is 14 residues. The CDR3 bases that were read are TGCACCTGCAGTGCAGTGGGGGGGAGATAT. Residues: CTCSAVGGRY. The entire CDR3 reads CTCSAVGGRYEQYF.

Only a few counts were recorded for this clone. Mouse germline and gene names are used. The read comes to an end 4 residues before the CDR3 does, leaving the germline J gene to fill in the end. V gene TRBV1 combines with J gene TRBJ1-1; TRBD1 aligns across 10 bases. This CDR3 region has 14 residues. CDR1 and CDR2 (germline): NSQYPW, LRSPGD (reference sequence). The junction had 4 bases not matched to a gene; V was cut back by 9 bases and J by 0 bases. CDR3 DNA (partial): TGCACCTGTGGACAGGGGGGTGCAAACACA. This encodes CTCGQGGANT. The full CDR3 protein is CTCGQGGANTEVFF.

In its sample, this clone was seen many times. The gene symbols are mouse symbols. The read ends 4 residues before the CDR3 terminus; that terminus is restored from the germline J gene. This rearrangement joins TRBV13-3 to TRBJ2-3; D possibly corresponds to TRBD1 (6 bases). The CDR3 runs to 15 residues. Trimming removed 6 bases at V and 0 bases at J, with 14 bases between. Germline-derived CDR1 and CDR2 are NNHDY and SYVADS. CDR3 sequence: CASKGDNPSAETLYF. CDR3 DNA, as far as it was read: TGTGCCAGCAAGGGGGACAACCCTAGTGCAGAA.

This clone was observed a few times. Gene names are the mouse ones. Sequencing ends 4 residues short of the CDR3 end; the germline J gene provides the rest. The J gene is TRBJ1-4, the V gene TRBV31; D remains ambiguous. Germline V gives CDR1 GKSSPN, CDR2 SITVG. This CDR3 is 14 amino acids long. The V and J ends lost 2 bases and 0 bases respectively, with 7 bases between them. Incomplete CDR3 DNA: TGTGCCTGGAGTTACAGTGTTTCCAACGAA. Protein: CAWSYSVSNE. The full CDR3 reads CAWSYSVSNERLFF.

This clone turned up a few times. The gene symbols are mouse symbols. The covered CDR3 bases are TGTGCCAGCCTCGGACAATATGCT. Encoded protein: CASLGQYA. The entire CDR3 is CASLGQYAEQFF. V is TRBV12-1 and J is TRBJ2-1, with D possibly TRBD1 on 5 matching bases. The read falls 4 residues short of the CDR3 end, and the missing part is taken from the germline J gene. V shed 6 bases and J shed 4 bases, with 9 bases lying between them. CDR3 length: 12 residues. Germline-derived CDR1 and CDR2 are SGHSN and HYEKVE.

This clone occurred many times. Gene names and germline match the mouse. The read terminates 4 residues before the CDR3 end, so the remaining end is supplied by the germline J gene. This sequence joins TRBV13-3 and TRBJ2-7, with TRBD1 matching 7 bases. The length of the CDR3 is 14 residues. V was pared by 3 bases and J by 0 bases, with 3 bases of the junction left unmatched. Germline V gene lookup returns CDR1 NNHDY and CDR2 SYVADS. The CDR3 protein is CASSATGVSYEQYF. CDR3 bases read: TGTGCCAGCAGTGCCACAGGGGTCTCCTAT.

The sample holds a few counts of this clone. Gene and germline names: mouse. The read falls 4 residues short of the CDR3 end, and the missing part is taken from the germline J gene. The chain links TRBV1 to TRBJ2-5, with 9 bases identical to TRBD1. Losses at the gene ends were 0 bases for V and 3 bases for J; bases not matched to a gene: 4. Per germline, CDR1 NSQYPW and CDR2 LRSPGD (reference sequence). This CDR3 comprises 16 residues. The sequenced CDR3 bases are TGCACCTGCAGTGCAGACCCGGGACAGGGTCAAGAC. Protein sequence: CTCSADPGQGQD. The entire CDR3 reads CTCSADPGQGQDTQYF.

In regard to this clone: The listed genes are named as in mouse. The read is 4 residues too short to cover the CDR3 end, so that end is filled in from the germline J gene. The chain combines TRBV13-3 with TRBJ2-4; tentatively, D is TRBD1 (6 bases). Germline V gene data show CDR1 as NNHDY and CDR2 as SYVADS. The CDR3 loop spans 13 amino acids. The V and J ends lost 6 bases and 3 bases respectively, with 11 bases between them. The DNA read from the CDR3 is TGTGCCAGCAAATCCAGGGGACAAAAC. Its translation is CASKSRGQN. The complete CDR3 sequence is CASKSRGQNTLYF.

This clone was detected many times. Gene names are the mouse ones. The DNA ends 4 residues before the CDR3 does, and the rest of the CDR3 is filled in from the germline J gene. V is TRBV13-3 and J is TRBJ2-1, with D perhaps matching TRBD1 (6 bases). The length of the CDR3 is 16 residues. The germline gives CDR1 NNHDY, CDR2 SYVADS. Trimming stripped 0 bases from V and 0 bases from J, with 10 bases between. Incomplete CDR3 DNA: TGTGCCAGCAGTGATGCAGAGGACAGTAACTATGCT. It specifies CASSDAEDSNYA. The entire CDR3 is CASSDAEDSNYAEQFF.

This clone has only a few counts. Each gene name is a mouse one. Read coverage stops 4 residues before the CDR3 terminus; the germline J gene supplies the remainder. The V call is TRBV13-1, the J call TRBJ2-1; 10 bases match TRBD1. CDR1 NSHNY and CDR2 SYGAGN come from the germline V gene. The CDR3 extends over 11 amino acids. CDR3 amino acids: CAWGQGAEQFF. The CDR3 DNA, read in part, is TGTGCCTGGGGACAGGGGGCT.

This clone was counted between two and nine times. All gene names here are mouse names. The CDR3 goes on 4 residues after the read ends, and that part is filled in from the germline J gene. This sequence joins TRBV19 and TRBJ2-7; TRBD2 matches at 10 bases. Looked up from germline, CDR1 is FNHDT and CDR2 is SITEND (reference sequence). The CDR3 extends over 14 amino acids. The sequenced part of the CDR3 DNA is TGTGCCAGCAGTCTGGACTGGGGGTTATAT. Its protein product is CASSLDWGLY. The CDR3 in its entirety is CASSLDWGLYEQYF.

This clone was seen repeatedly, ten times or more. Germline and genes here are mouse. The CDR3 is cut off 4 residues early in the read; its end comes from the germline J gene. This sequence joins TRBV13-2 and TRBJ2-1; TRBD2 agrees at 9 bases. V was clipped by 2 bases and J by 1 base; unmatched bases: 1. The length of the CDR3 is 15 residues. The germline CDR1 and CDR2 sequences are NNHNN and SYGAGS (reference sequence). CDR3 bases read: TGTGCCAGCGGTGAAGGACTGGGGAACTATGCT. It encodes CASGEGLGNYA. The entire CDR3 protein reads CASGEGLGNYAEQFF.

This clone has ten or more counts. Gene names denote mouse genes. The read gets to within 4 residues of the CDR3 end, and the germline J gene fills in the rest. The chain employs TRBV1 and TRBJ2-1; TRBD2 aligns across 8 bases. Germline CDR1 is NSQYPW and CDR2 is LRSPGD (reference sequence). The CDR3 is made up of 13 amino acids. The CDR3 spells CTCSAGGRAEQFF. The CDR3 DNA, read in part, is TGCACCTGCAGTGCGGGGGGGCGGGCT.

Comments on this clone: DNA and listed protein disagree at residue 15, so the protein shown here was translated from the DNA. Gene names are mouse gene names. The CDR3 sequence: CTCSADGGGGAGNSPLYF. The sequenced part of the CDR3 DNA is TGCACCTGCAGTGCAGATGGAGGAGGGGGCGCGGGGAATTCGCCC. The rearrangement uses TRBV1 and TRBJ1-6; 7 nucleotides align to TRBD1. The read ends 3 residues early relative to the CDR3; the germline J gene fills the gap. TRBJ1-6 is an ORF, and what it does is uncertain. J lost 7 bases, V lost 0 bases, and 12 bases had no gene match. CDR3 length: 18 residues. Germline-derived CDR1 and CDR2 are NSQYPW and LRSPGD (reference sequence).

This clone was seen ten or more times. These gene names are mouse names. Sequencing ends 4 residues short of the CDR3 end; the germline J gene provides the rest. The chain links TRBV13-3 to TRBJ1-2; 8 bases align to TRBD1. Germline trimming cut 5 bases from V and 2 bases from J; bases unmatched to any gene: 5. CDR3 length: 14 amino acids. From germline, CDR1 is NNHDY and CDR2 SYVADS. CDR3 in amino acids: CASSPRQGNSDYTF. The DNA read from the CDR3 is TGTGCCAGCAGCCCTCGACAGGGGAACTCC.

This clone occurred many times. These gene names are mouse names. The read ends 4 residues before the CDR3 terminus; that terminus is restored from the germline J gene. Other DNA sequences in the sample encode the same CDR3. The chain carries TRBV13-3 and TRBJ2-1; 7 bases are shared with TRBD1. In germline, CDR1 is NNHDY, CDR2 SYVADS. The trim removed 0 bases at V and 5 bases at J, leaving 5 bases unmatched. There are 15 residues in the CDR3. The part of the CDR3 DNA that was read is TGTGCCAGCAGTGATGCTAGGCAGGGGGATGCT. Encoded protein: CASSDARQGDA. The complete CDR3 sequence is CASSDARQGDAEQFF.

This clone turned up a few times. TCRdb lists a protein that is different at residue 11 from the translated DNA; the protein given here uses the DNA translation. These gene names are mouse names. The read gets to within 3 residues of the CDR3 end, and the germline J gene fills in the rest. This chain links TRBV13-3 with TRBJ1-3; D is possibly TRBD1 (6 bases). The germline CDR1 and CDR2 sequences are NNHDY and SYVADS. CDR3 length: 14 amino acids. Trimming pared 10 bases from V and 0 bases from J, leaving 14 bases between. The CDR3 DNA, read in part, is TGTGCCGTCCGGGACAAAAATTCTGGAAATACG. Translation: CAVRDKNSGNT. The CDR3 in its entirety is CAVRDKNSGNTLYF.

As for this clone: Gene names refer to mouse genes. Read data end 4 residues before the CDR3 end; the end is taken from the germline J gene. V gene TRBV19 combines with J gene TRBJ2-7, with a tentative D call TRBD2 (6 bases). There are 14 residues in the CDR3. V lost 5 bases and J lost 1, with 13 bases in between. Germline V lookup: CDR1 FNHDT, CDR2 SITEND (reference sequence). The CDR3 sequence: CASRAGGLSYEQYF. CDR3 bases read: TGTGCCAGCAGGGCCGGGGGGTTATCCTAT.

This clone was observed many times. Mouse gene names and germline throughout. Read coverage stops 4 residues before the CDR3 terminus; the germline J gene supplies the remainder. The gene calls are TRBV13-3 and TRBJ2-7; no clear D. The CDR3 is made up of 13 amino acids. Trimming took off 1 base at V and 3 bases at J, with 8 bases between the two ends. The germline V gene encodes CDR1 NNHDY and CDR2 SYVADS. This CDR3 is CASSDQEDYEQYF. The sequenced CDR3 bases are TGTGCCAGCAGTGATCAGGAAGACTAT.

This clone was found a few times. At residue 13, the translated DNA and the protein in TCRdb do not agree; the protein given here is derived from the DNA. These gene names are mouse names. The sequenced CDR3 bases are TGTGCCAGCGGCGTCCCGGGACAGGGGGATAATTCGCCC. This encodes CASGVPGQGDNSP. The complete CDR3 protein is CASGVPGQGDNSPLYF. The chain uses TRBV13-2 and TRBJ1-6; 11 bases match TRBD1. The missing CDR3 end, 3 residues past where the read stops, is filled in from the germline J gene. TRBJ1-6 is annotated as an ORF whose role is uncertain. CDR3 length: 16 residues. The trim removed 5 bases at V and 5 bases at J, leaving 6 bases unmatched. Looked up from germline, CDR1 is NNHNN and CDR2 is SYGAGS (reference sequence).